This T cell receptor beta chain was sequenced during a study of blood T cell repertoires in COVID-19. The wider study: COVID-19 samples from acute and convalescent phases originated in the United States, Italy and Spain.

The CDR3 is made up of 13 amino acids. Germline trimming cut 3 bases from V and 10 bases from J; bases unmatched to any gene: 5. The V gene's germline CDR1 is KGHSH and CDR2 LQKENI. Clones were read by immunoSEQ multiplex PCR, and TCRdb kept only the in-frame ones, dropping some. This table holds 70,000 to 90,000 clones, approximately 86% found once. The V call is TRBV18, the J call TRBJ1-1; TRBD1 matches at 10 bases. Sequencing used peripheral blood. This sequence was found in a man at least 80 years old with active or convalescent COVID-19. CDR3: CASSPGQGIGAFF. CDR3 DNA sequence: TGTGCCAGCTCACCGGGACAGGGGATTGGAGCTTTCTTT.